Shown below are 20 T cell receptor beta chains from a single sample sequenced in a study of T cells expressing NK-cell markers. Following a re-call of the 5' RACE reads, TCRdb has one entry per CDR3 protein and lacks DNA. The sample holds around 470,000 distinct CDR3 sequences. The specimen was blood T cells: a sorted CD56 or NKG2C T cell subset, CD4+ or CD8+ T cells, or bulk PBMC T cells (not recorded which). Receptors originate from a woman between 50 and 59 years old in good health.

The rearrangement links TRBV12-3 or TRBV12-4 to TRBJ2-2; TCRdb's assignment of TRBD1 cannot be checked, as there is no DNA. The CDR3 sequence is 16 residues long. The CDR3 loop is CASSTSVPRGSGELFF.

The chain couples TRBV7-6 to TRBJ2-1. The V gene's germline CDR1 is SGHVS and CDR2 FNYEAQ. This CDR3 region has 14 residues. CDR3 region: CASSGYSLAGEQFF.

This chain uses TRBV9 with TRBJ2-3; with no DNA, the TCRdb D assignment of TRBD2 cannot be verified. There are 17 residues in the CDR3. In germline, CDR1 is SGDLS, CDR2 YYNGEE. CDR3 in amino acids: CASSVAPAATGTDTQYF.

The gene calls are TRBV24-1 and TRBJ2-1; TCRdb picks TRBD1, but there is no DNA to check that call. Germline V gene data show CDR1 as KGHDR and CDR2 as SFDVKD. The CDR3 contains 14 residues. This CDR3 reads CATSDPGSTPGQFF.

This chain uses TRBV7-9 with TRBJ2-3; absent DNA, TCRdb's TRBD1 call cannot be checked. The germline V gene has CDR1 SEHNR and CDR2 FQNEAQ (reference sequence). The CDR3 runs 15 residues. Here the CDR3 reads CASSLNWDRKMWQYF. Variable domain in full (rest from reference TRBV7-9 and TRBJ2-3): DTGVSQNPRHKITKRGQNVTFRCDPISEHNRLYWYRQTLGQGPEFLTYFQNEAQLEKSRLLSDRFSAERPKGSFSTLEIQRTEQGDSAMYLCASSLNWDRKMWQYFGPGTRLTVL.

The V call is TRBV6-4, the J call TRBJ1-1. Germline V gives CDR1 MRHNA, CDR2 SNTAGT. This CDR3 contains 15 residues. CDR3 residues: CASSDSGRGNTEAFF.

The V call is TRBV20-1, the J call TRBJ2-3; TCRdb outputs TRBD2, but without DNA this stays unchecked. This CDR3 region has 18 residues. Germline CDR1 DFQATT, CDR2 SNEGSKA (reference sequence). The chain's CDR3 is CSARDGRLAGAQADTQYF.

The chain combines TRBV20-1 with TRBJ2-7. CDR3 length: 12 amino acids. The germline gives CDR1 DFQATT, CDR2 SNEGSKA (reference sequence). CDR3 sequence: CSASLIAYEQYF.

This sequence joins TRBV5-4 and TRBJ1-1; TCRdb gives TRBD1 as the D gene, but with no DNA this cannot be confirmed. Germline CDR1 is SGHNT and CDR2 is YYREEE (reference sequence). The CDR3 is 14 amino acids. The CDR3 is CASSTEQVNTEAFF.

The CDR3 is CASRLGTNEKLFF. This chain connects TRBV5-1 to TRBJ1-4. Per germline, CDR1 SGHRS and CDR2 YFSETQ. The CDR3 totals 13 residues.

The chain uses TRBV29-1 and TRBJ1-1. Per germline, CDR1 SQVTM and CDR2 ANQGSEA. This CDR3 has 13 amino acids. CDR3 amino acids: CSAKGYQDTEAFF.

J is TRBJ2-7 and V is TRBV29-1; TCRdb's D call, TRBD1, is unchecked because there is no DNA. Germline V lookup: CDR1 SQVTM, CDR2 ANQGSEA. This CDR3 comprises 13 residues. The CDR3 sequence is CSAPDRRPYEQYF.

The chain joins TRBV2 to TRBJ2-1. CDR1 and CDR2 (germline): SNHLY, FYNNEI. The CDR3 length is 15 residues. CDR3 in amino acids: CASSENGGVYNEQFF. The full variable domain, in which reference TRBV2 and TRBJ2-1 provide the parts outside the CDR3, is EPEVTQTPSHQVTQMGQEVILRCVPISNHLYFYWYRQILGQKVEFLVSFYNNEISEKSEIFDDQFSVERPDGSNFTLKIRSTKLEDSAMYFCASSENGGVYNEQFFGPGTRLTVL.

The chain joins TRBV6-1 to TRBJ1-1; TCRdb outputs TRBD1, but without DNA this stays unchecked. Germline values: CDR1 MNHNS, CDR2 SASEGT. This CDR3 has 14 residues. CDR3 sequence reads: CASSSGGPRATAFF.

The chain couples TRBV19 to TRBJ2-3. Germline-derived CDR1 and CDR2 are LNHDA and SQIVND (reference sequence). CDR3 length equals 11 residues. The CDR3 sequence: CASTFRDTQYF. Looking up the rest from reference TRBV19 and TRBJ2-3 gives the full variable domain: DGGITQSPKYLFRKEGQNVTLSCEQNLNHDAMYWYRQDPGQGLRLIYYSQIVNDFQKGDIAEGYSVSREKKESFPLTVTSAQKNPTAFYLCASTFRDTQYFGPGTRLTVL.

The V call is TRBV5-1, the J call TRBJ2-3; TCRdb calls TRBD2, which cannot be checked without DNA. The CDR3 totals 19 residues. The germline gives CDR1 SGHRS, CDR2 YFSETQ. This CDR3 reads CASRTGLLAGGASTDTQYF.

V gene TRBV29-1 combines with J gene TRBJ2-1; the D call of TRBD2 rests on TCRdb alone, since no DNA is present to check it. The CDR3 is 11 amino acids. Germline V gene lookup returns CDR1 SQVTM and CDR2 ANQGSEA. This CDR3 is CSVRAPGTQFF.

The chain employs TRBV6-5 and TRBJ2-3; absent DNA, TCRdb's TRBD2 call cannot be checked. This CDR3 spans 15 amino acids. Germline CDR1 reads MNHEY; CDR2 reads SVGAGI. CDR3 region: CASSQGGGSTDTQYF.

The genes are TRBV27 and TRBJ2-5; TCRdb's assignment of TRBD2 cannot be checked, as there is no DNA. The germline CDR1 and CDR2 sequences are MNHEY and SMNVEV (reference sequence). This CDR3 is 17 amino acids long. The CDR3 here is CASSPGLAGGSQETQYF.

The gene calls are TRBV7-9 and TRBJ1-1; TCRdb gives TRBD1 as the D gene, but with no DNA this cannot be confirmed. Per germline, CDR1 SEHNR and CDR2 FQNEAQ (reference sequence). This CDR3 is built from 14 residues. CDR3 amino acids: CASSLRGGGTEAFF.